This T cell receptor (beta chain) was retrieved from a study of T cell repertoires in cytomegalovirus infection. Study background: Public TCR beta signatures indicated both CMV infection and matching HLA type. Findings of the study overall: Cumulative frequency (of public TCR beta family members) identified carriers of CMV plus the relevant HLA. Dominating the ex vivo response were HLA-C-restricted CMV-specific TCR beta clonotypes.

Germline CDR1 SEHNR, CDR2 FQNEAQ (reference sequence). Trimming stripped 5 bases from V and 8 bases from J, with 15 bases between. The CDR3 extends over 13 amino acids. Details on this clonotype: No antigen is known for it.

TCRdb used MiXCR to reprocess the reads, holding one entry per CDR3 protein. In the table there are roughly 170,000 distinct CDR3 sequences, 20% to 25% of which are singletons. V is TRBV7-9 and J is TRBJ1-2, with D unclear. The sequencing here drew on CD8+ T cells from cultured PBMCs, taken from culture after CMV antigen stimulation. The receptor's source is a human donor in good health (CMV status not recorded). Some clones in this sample may be carry-over from other donors' samples. CDR3: CASSPSGSPGYTF. The CDR3 DNA sequence: TGTGCCAGCAGCCCCTCCGGGAGCCCAGGCTACACCTTC.